This TCR beta chain was sequenced in a study of shared clonotypes between healthy human individuals. CDR1 MGHRA and CDR2 YSYEKL come from the germline V gene. V shed 1 base and J 8 bases; nucleotides not matched to a gene: 1. This CDR3 has 12 residues. Here immunoSEQ multiplex PCR was the method, and the copy in TCRdb shows in-frame clones only, minus some. The sample consists of approximately 740,000 clones, around 92% of them appearing once. The naive CD8 population came from CD45RO-negative cells selected for CCR7, without terminally differentiated effector memory CD45RA+ cells. All donors were healthy HIV-negative adults lacking recent acute infections or vaccinations.

The sample consisted of naive CD8+ T cells sorted from blood. The chain links TRBV4-1 to TRBJ1-2; 7 bases agree with TRBD1. The origin of this receptor is a man in his thirties or forties in good health. In DNA form, the CDR3 reads TGCGCCAGCAGCCAAGGACAGGGAGGCTACACCTTC. Its protein is CASSQGQGGYTF.